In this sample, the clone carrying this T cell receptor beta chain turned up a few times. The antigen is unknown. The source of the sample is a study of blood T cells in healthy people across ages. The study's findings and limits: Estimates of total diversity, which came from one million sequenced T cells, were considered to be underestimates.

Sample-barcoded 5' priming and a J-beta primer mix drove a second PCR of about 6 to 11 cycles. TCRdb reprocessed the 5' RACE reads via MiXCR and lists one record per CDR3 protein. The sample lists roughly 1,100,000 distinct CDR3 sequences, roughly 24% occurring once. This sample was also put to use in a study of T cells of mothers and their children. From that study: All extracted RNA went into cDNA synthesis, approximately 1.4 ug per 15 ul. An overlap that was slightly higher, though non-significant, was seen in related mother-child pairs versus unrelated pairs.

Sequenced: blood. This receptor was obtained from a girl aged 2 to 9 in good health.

CDR3: CASSLYWDRVETEAFF. CDR3 DNA sequence: TGTGCCAGCAGTTTATATTGGGACAGGGTTGAAACTGAAGCTTTCTTT. The chain has TRBV27 and TRBJ1-1; 9 bases line up with TRBD1. The ends lost 1 base at V and 5 bases at J; junction bases unmatched: 8. Germline CDR1 and CDR2: MNHEY and SMNVEV (reference sequence). The CDR3 runs to 16 residues.